This entry lists 12 T cell receptor beta chains sequenced from one sample in a study of control samples from healthy donors and cancer patients. Method: immunoSEQ multiplex PCR; TCRdb's copy keeps in-frame clones and lacks some. The data hold about 73,000 clones, with roughly 92% observed a single time. The sequenced material came from blood. These receptors all stem from a woman between 40 and 50 years old in good health.

Turning to this clone: This CDR3 is also generated by other DNA sequences in the sample. V and J are TRBV18 and TRBJ2-7; D gene uncertain. CDR1 and CDR2 (germline): KGHSH, LQKENI. CDR3 length equals 13 residues. V was cut by 3 bases and J by 0 bases, with 6 bases left in between. The CDR3 sequence: CASSPPSSYEQYF. In DNA, the CDR3 is TGTGCCAGCTCACCGCCTAGCTCCTACGAGCAGTACTTC.

J is TRBJ2-7 and V is TRBV28; D tentatively fits TRBD1 or TRBD2 (5 bases each). The CDR3 is 15 residues long. Looked up from germline, CDR1 is MDHEN and CDR2 is SYDVKM. Trimming stripped 3 bases from V and 3 bases from J, with 15 bases between. CDR3 in amino acids: CASSFTGTDLYEQYF. The CDR3 nucleotides are TGTGCCAGCAGTTTTACCGGGACGGATCTCTACGAGCAGTACTTC.

The chain uses TRBV5-6 and TRBJ1-5; D remains unclear. The CDR3 sequence is 15 residues long. V lost 7 bases and J lost 7, with 21 bases in between. Germline V gene lookup returns CDR1 SGHDT and CDR2 YYEEEE. The CDR3 nucleotides are TGTGCCAGCGGCTACGGAGGTCGGGCGGAGCAGCCCCAGCATTTT. It yields the protein CASGYGGRAEQPQHF.

The rearrangement links TRBV5-1 to TRBJ1-4; TRBD1 matches 7 bases. The CDR3 covers 17 residues. Germline trimming cut 4 bases from V and 12 bases from J; bases unmatched to any gene: 21. In germline, CDR1 is SGHRS, CDR2 YFSETQ. In DNA, the CDR3 is TGCGCCAGCAGCCCGGGACAGCAAGGGGCAAGAGGCAGCGAACTGTTTTTT. Amino acids: CASSPGQQGARGSELFF.

The chain uses TRBV14 and TRBJ1-6; D not certain. Looked up from germline, CDR1 is SGHDN and CDR2 is FVKESK. V was cut by 7 bases and J by 9 bases, with 13 bases left in between. The CDR3 runs 13 residues. The CDR3 DNA is TGTGCCAGCACGGAGGCTGGAGGTTCACCCCTCCACTTT. Amino acid sequence: CASTEAGGSPLHF.

The genes are TRBV5-5 and TRBJ2-2, with 7 bases aligning to TRBD1. Germline V gene sequence: CDR1 SGHKS, CDR2 YYEKEE (reference sequence). The CDR3 loop spans 14 amino acids. The V gene end was trimmed by 0 bases and the J gene end by 6 bases; junction bases not matched to a gene: 2. The CDR3 DNA is TGTGCCAGCAGCTTGGCAGGGGGAGCCGGGGAGCTGTTTTTT. This sequence encodes CASSLAGGAGELFF.

The CDR3 sequence is CASSFSGGADTGELFF. CDR3 nucleotide sequence: TGTGCCAGCAGTTTTAGCGGGGGGGCCGACACCGGGGAGCTGTTTTTT. The rearrangement links TRBV27 to TRBJ2-2; 11 positions match TRBD2. The CDR3 extends over 16 amino acids. Trimming at V came to 3 bases and at J to 3 bases, leaving 3 bases not matched to a gene. Germline V gene lookup returns CDR1 MNHEY and CDR2 SMNVEV (reference sequence).

J is TRBJ1-4 and V is TRBV27, with 7 bases aligning to TRBD1. The CDR3 runs to 15 residues. Germline V CDR1 and CDR2: MNHEY, SMNVEV (reference sequence). V dropped 5 bases and J dropped 8; count of bases not matched to a gene: 11. The CDR3 DNA reads as TGTGCCAGCAGTCCACTGACAGGGATTGAGGAAAAACTGTTTTTT. As protein: CASSPLTGIEEKLFF.

The chain has TRBV2 and TRBJ1-4; TRBD1 matches 9 bases. The CDR3 runs 14 residues. J gave up 7 bases and V 7 bases, and 7 bases lay outside the gene matches. In germline, CDR1 is SNHLY, CDR2 FYNNEI. CDR3 bases: TGTGCCAGCATCCGGGACAGGGCTGGTGAAAAACTGTTTTTT. The encoded protein is CASIRDRAGEKLFF.

The CDR3 spells CASRSKGSYNSPLHF. The CDR3 DNA is TGCGCCAGCAGGTCAAAGGGCTCCTATAATTCACCCCTCCACTTT. The chain links TRBV5-1 to TRBJ1-6; no firm D call. The V end lost 5 bases, the J end lost 0 bases, and 9 bases lay between the germline ends. This CDR3 region has 15 residues. The germline gives CDR1 SGHRS, CDR2 YFSETQ.

The V call is TRBV12-5, the J call TRBJ1-5; D remains ambiguous. The V gene's germline CDR1 is LGHNT and CDR2 FRNRAP. Trimming pared 0 bases from V and 8 bases from J, leaving 17 bases between. CDR3 length: 16 residues. CDR3 residues: CASGLVLGGALEPQHF. CDR3 bases: TGTGCTAGTGGTTTGGTCCTTGGAGGCGCTTTGGAGCCCCAGCATTTT.

The gene calls are TRBV18 and TRBJ1-4, with TRBD1 as a possible D gene (6 bases). The CDR3 has 13 amino acids. Germline CDR1 is KGHSH and CDR2 is LQKENI. Trimming took off 6 bases at V and 8 bases at J, with 13 bases between the two ends. The CDR3 nucleotides are TGTGCCAGCTCCAGGACAGAAGGGGAAAAACTGTTTTTT. Translated, it gives CASSRTEGEKLFF.